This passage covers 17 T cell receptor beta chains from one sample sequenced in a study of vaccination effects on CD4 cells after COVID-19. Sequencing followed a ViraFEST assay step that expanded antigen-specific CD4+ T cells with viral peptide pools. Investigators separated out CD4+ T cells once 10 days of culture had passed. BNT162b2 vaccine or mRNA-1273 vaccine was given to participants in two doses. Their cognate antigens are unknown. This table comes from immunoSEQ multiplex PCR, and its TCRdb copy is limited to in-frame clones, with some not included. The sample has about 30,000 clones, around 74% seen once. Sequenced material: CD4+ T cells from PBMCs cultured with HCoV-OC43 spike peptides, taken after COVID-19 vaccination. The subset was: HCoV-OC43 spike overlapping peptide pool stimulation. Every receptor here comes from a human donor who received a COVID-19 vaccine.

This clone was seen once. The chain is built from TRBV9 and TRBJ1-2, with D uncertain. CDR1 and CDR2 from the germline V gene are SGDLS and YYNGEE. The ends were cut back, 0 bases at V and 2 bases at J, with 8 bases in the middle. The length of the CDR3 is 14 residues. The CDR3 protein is CASSVGVGNYGYTF. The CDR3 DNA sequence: TGTGCCAGCAGCGTAGGAGTAGGGAACTATGGCTACACCTTC.

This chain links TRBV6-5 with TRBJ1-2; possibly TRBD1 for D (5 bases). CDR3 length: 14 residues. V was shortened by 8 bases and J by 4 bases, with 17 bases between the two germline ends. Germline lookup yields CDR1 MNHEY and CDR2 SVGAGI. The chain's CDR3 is CASARGVPSYGYTF. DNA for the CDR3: TGTGCCAGCGCCCGAGGGGTCCCCAGCTATGGCTACACCTTC.

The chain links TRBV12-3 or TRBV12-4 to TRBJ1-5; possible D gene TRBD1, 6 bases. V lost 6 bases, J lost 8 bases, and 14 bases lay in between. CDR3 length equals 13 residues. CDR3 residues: CASRKQGEEPQHF. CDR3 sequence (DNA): TGTGCCAGCAGGAAACAGGGTGAGGAGCCCCAGCATTTT.

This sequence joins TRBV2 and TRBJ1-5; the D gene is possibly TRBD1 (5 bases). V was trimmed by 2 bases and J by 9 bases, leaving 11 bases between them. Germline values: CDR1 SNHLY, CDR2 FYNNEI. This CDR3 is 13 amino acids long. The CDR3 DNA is TGTGCCAGCAGTGAACCGGACATTAGGCCCCAGCATTTT. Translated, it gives CASSEPDIRPQHF.

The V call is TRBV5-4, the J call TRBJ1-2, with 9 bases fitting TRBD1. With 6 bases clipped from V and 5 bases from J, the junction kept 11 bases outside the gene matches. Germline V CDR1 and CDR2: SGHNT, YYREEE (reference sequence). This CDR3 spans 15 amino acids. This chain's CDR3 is CASIDQGQGKYGYTF. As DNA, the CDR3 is TGTGCCAGCATCGACCAGGGACAGGGAAAGTATGGCTACACCTTC.

CDR3 region: CASSTGQGRSYEQYF. The CDR3 bases are TGTGCCAGTAGTACTGGACAGGGAAGGAGCTACGAGCAGTACTTC. The chain uses TRBV19 and TRBJ2-7, with TRBD1 identical over 8 bases. The CDR3 is 15 residues long. V was pared by 4 bases and J by 3 bases, with 8 bases of the junction left unmatched. Per the germline V gene, CDR1 is LNHDA and CDR2 is SQIVND (reference sequence).

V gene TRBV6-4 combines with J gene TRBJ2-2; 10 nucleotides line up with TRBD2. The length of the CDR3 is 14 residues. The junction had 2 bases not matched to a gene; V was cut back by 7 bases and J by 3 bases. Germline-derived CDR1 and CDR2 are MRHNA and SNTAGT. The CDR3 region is CASKTSGDTGELFF. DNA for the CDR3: TGTGCCAGCAAAACTAGCGGGGACACCGGGGAGCTGTTTTTT.

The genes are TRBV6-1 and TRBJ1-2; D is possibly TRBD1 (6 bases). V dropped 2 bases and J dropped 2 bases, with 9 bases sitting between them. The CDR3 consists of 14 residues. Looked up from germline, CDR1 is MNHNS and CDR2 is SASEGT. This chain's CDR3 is CASSEFQGNYGYTF. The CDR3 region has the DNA TGTGCCAGCAGTGAATTCCAGGGGAACTATGGCTACACCTTC.

The CDR3 region is CASPVGAEQFF. The CDR3, as DNA: TGTGCCAGCCCCGTAGGGGCTGAGCAGTTCTTC. The rearrangement uses TRBV7-2 and TRBJ2-1; possibly TRBD1 for D (5 bases). Deletions cut 8 bases from V and 9 bases from J, with 11 bases between. This CDR3 region has 11 residues. Germline V lookup: CDR1 SGHTA, CDR2 FQGNSA.

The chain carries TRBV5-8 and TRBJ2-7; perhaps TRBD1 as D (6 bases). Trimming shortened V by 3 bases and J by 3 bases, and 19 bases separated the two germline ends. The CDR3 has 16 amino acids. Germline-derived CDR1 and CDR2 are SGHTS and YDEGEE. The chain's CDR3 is CASSYHTGTKDYEQYF. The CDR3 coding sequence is TGTGCCAGCAGCTACCATACCGGGACAAAGGACTACGAGCAGTACTTC.

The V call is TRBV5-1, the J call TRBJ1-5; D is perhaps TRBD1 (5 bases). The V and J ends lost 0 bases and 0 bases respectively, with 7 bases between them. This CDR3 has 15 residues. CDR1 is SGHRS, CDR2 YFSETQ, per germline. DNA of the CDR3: TGCGCCAGCAGCTTGGGAGGGGATAGCAATCAGCCCCAGCATTTT. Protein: CASSLGGDSNQPQHF. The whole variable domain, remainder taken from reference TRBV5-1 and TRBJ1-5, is KAGVTQTPRYLIKTRGQQVTLSCSPISGHRSVSWYQQTPGQGLQFLFEYFSETQRNKGNFPGRFSGRQFSNSRSEMNVSTLELGDSALYLCASSLGGDSNQPQHFGDGTRLSIL.

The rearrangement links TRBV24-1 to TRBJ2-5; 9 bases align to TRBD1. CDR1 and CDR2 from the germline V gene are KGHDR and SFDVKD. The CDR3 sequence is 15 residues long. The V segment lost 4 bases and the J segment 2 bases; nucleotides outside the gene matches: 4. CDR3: CATSETGGLQETQYF. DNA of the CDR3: TGTGCCACCAGTGAAACAGGGGGCCTTCAAGAGACCCAGTACTTC.

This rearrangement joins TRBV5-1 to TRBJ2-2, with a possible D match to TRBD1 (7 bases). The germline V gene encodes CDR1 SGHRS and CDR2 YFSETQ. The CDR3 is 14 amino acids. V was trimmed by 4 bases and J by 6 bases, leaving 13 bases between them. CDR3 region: CASSLQGRSGELFF. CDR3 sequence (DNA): TGCGCCAGCAGCCTACAGGGGAGGTCCGGGGAGCTGTTTTTT.

CDR3 in DNA: TGTGCCTGGAGTGTAGGGGGGGCTGGACAGCCCCAGCATTTT. This gives the protein CAWSVGGAGQPQHF. This sequence joins TRBV30 and TRBJ1-5, with D possibly being TRBD1 (6 bases). CDR1 is GTSNPN and CDR2 is SVGIG in the germline V gene (reference sequence). This CDR3 spans 14 amino acids. V lost 0 bases to trimming and J lost 7 bases, with 13 bases between them.

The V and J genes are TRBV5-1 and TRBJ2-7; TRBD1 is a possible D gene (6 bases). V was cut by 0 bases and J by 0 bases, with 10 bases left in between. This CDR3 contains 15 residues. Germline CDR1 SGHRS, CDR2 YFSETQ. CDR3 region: CASSLVTGSSYEQYF. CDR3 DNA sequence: TGCGCCAGCAGCTTGGTAACAGGGAGCTCCTACGAGCAGTACTTC.

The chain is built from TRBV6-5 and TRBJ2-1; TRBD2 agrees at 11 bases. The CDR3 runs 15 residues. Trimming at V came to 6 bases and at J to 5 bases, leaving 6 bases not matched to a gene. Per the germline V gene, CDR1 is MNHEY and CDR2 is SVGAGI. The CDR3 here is CASSLAGGFNNEQFF. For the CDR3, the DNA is TGTGCCAGCAGCCTAGCGGGAGGATTTAACAATGAGCAGTTCTTC.

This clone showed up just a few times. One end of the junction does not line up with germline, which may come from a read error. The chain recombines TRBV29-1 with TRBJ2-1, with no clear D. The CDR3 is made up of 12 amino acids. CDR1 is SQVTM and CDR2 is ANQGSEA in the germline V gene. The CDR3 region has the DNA TGCAGCGTAGAAGGAGATTTCAATGAGCAGTTCTTC. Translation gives CSVEGDFNEQFF.